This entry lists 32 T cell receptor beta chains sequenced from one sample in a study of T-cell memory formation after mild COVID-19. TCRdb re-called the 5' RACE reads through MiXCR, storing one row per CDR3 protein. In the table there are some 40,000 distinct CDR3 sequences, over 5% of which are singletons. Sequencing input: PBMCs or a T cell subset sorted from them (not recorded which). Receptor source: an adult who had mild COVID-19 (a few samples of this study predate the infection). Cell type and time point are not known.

DNA for the CDR3: TGCAGTGCTAGAGCGTGGACAGGGTGGTACACCGGGGAGCTGTTTTTT. Protein: CSARAWTGWYTGELFF. The J gene is TRBJ2-2, the V gene TRBV20-1, with 8 bases lining up with TRBD1. The CDR3 loop spans 16 amino acids. Germline CDR1 reads DFQATT; CDR2 reads SNEGSKA (reference sequence). V lost 1 base to trimming and J lost 3 bases; unmatched junction nucleotides: 7.

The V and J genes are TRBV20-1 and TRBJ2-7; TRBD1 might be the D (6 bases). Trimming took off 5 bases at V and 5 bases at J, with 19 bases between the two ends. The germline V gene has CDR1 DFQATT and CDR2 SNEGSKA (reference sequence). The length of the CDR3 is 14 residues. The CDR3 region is CSAGNQQGADEQYF. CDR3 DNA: TGCAGTGCTGGGAATCAACAGGGAGCGGACGAGCAGTACTTC.

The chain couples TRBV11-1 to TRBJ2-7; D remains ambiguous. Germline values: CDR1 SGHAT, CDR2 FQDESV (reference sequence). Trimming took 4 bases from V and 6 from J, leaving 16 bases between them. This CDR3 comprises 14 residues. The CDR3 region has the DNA TGTGCCAGCAGCTACCGGCCCCCATCTGGCGAGCAGTACTTC. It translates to CASSYRPPSGEQYF.

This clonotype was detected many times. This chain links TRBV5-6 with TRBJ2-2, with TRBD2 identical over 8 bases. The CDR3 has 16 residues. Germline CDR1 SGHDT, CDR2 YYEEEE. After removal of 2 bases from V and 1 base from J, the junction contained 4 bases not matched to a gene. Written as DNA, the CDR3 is TGTGCCAGCAGCTTCCCAGCGGGAGTGAACACCGGGGAGCTGTTTTTT. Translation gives CASSFPAGVNTGELFF.

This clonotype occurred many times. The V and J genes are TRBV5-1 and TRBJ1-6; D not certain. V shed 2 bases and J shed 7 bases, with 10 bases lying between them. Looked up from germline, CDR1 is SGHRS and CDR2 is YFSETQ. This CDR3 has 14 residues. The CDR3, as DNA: TGCGCCAGCAGCTTCCGCATGGACAATTCACCCCTCCACTTT. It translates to CASSFRMDNSPLHF.

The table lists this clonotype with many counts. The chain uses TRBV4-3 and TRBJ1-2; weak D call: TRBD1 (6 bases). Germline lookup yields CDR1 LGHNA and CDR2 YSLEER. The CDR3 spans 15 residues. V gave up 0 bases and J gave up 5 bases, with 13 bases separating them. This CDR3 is CASSQDTGTLYGYTF. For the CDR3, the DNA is TGCGCCAGCAGCCAAGATACCGGGACACTTTATGGCTACACCTTC.

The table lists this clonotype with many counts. Here the CDR3 reads CASSLALVGEQFF. CDR3 coding DNA: TGTGCCAGCAGCTTAGCCTTAGTCGGTGAGCAGTTCTTC. This chain joins TRBV7-8 and TRBJ2-1; D gene ambiguous. Trimming removed 0 bases from V and 9 bases from J, with 9 bases in between. Germline CDR1 is SGHVS and CDR2 is FQNEAQ. This CDR3 has 13 amino acids.

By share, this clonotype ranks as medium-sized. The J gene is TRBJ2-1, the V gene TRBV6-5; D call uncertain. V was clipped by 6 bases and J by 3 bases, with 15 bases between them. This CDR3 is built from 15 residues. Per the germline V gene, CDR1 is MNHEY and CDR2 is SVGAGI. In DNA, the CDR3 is TGTGCCAGCAGGAACGCGGACGGCTTCTACAATGAGCAGTTCTTC. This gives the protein CASRNADGFYNEQFF.

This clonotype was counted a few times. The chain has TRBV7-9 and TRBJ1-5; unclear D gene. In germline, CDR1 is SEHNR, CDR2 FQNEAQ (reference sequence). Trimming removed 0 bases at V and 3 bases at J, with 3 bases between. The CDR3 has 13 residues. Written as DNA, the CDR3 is TGTGCCAGCAGCTTAGCCATCAATCAGCCCCAGCATTTT. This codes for CASSLAINQPQHF.

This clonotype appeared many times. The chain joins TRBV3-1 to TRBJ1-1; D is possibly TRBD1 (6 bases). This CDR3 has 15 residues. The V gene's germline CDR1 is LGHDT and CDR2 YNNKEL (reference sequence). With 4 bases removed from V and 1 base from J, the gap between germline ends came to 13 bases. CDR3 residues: CASSPADSPNTEAFF. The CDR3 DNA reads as TGTGCCAGCAGCCCCGCGGACAGCCCGAACACTGAAGCTTTCTTT.

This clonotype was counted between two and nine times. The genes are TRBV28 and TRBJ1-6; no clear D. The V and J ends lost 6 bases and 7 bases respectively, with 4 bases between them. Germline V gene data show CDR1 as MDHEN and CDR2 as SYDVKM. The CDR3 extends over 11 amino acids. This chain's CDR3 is CASRANSPLHF. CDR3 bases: TGTGCCAGCAGGGCGAATTCACCCCTCCACTTT.

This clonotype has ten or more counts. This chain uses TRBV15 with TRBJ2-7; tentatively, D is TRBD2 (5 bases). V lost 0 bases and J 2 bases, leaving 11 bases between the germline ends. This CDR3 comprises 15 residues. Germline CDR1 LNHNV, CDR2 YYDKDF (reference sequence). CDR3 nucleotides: TGTGCCACCAGCAGAGAGGAGGCCCCTCCCTACGAGCAGTACTTC. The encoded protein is CATSREEAPPYEQYF.

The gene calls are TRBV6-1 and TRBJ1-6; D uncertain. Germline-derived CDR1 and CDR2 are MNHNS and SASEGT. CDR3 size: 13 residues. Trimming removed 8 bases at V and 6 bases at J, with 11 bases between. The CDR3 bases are TGTGCCAGCCAGGAAGTATTTAATTCACCCCTCCACTTT. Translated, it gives CASQEVFNSPLHF.

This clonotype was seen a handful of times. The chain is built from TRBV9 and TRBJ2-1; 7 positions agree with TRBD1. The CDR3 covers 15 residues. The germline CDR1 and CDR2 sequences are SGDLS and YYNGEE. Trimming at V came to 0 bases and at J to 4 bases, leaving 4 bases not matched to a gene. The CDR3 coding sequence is TGTGCCAGCAGCGTAGCGGGGACAGAATACAATGAGCAGTTCTTC. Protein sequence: CASSVAGTEYNEQFF.

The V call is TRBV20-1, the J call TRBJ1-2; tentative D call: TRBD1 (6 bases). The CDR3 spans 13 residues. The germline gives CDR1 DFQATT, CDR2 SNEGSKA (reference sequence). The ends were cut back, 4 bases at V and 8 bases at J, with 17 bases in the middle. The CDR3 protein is CSAIVGTLRGYTF. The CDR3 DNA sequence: TGCAGTGCTATCGTCGGGACATTGAGGGGCTACACCTTC.

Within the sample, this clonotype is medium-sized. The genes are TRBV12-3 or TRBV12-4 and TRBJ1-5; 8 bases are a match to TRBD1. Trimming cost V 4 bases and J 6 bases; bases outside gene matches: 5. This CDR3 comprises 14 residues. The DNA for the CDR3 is TGTGCCAGCAGTTCGGACAGGGCGGGTCAGCCCCAGCATTTT. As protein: CASSSDRAGQPQHF.

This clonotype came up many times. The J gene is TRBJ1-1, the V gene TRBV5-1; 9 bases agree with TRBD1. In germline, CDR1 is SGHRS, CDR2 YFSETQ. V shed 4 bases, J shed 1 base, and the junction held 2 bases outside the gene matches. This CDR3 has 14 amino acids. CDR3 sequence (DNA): TGCGCCAGCAGCCTACAGGGGGCGAACACTGAAGCTTTCTTT. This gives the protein CASSLQGANTEAFF.

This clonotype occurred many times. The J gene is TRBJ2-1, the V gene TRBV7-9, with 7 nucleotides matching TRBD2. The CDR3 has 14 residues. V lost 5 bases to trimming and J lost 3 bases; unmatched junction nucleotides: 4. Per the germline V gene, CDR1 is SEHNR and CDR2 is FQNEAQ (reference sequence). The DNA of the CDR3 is TGTGCCAGCAGCGGAGGACTAGTCTACAATGAGCAGTTCTTC. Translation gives CASSGGLVYNEQFF.

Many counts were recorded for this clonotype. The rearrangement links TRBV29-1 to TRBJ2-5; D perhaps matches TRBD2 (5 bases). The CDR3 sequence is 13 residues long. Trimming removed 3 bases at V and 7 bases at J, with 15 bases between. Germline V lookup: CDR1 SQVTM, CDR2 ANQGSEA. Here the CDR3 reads CSVEVTGKGTQYF. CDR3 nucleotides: TGCAGCGTTGAGGTCACGGGGAAGGGGACCCAGTACTTC.

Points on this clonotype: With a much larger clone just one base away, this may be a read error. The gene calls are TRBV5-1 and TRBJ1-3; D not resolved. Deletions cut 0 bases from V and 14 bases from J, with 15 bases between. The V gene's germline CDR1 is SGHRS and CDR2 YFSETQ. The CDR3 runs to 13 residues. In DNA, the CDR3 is TGCGCCAGCAGCTTGGCCGGAGCCTATACTCTATATTTT. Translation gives CASSLAGAYTLYF.

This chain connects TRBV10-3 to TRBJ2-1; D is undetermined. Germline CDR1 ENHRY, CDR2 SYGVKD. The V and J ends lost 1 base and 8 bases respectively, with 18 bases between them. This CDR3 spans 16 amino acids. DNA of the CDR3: TGTGCCATCAGTGAGTGGGTGGGAATTGAGAGAGATGAGCAGTTCTTC. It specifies CAISEWVGIERDEQFF.

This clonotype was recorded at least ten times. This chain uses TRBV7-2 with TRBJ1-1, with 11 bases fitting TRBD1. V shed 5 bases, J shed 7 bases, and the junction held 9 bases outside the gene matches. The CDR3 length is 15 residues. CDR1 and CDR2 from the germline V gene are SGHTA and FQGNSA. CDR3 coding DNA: TGTGCCAGCAGCCTCTCCGGGACAGGGGGGAATGAAGCTTTCTTT. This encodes CASSLSGTGGNEAFF.

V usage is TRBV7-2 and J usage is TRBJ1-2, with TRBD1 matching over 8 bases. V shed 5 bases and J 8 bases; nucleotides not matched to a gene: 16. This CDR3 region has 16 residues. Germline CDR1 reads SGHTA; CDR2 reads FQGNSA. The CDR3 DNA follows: TGTGCCAGCAGCCCCGGAGGACAGGGTCGGGTTGGAGGCTACACCTTC. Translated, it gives CASSPGGQGRVGGYTF.

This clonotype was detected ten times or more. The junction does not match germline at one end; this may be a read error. DNA for the CDR3: TGTGCCAGCAGCTTGAACAAGGGGTATAGCGGGAGCGCTTTC. It encodes CASSLNKGYSGSAF. This chain connects TRBV7-6 to TRBJ2-5; 9 bases agree with TRBD2. Germline V gene data show CDR1 as SGHVS and CDR2 as FNYEAQ. CDR3 length: 14 residues.

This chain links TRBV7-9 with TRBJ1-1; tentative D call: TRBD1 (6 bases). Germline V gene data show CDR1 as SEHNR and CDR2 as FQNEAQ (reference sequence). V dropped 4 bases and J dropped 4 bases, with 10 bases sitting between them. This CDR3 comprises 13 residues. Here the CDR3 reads CASSSRGPTEAFF. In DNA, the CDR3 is TGTGCCAGCAGCTCCAGGGGTCCCACTGAAGCTTTCTTT.

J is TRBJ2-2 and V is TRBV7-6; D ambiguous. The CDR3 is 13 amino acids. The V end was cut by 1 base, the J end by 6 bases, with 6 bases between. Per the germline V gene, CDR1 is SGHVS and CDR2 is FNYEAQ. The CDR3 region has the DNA TGTGCCAGCAGCTTAGTGGTATCCGGGGAGCTGTTTTTT. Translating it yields CASSLVVSGELFF.

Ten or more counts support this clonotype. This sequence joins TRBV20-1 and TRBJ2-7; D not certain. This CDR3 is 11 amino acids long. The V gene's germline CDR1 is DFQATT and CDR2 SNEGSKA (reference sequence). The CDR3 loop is CSLLSSYEQYF. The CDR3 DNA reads TGCAGCCTCCTGAGCTCCTACGAGCAGTACTTC.

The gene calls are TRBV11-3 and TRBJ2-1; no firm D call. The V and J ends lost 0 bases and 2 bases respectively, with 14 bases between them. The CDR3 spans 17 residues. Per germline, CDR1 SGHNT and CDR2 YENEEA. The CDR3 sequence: CASSLEMGTATYNEQFF. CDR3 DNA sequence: TGTGCCAGCAGCTTAGAAATGGGAACAGCCACCTACAATGAGCAGTTCTTC.

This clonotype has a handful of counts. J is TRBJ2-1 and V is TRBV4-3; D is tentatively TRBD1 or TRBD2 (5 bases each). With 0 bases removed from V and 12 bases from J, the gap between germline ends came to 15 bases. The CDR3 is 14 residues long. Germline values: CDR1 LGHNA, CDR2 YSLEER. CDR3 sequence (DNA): TGCGCCAGCAGCCAAGATAGAGGGGAAGGTGGGCAGTTCTTC. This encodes CASSQDRGEGGQFF.

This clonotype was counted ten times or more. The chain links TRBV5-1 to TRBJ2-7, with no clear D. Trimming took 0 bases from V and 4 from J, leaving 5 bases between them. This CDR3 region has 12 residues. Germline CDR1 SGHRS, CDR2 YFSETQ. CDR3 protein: CASSLGQYEQYF. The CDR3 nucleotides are TGCGCCAGCAGCTTGGGTCAGTACGAGCAGTACTTC.

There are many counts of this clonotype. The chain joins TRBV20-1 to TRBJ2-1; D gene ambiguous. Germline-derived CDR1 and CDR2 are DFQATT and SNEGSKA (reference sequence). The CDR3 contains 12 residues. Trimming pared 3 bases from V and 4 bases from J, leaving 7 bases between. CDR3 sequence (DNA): TGCAGTGCTAGTGTGCTATACAATGAGCAGTTCTTC. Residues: CSASVLYNEQFF.

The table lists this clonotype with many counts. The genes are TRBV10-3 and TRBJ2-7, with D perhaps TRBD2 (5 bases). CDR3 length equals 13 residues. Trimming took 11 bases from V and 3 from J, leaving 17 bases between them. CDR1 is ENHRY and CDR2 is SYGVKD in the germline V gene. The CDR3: CASSLDGSYEQYF. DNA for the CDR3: TGTGCCTCCTCCTTGGATGGGAGCTACGAGCAGTACTTC.